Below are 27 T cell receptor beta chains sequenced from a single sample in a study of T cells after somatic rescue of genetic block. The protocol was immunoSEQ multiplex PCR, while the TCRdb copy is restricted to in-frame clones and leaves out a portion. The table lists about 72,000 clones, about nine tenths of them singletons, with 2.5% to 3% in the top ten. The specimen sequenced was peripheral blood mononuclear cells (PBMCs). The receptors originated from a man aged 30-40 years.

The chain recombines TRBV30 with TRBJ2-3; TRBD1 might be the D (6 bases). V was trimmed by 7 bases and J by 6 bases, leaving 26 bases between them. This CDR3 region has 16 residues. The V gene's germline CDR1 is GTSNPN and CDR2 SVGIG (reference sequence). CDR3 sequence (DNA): TGTGCCTCTACTCCCTCGGATGGGCAGGGGATCGATACGCAGTATTTT. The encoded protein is CASTPSDGQGIDTQYF. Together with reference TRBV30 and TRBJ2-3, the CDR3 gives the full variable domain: SQTIHQWPATLVQPVGSPLSLECTVEGTSNPNLYWYRQAAGRGLQLLFYSVGIGQISSEVPQNLSASRPQDRQFILSSKKLLLSDSGFYLCASTPSDGQGIDTQYFGPGTRLTVL.

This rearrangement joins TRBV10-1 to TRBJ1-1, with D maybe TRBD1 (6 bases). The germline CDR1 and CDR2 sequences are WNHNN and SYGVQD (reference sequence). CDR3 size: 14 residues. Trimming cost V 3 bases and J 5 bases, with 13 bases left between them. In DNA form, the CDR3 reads TGCGCCAGCAGTGACCATAAGGGGGATACTGAAGCTTTCTTT. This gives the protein CASSDHKGDTEAFF.

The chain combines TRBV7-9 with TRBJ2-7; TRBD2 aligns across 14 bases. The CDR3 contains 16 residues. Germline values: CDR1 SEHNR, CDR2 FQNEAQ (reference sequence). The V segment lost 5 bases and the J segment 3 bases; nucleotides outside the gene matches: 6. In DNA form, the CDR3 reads TGTGCCAGCAGCCACGGGACTAGCGGGAGAATCTACGAGCAGTACTTC. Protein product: CASSHGTSGRIYEQYF.

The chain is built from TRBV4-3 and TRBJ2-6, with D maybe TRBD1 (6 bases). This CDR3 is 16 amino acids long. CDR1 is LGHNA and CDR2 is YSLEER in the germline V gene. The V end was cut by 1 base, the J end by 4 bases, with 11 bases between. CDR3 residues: CASSQARGSGANVLTF. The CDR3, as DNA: TGCGCCAGCAGCCAAGCCAGGGGTTCGGGGGCCAACGTCCTGACTTTC.

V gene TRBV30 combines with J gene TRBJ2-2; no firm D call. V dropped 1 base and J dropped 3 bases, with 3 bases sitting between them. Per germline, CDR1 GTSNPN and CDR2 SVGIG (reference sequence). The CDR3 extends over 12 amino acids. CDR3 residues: CAWSADTGELFF. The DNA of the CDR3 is TGTGCCTGGAGTGCGGACACCGGGGAGCTGTTTTTT.

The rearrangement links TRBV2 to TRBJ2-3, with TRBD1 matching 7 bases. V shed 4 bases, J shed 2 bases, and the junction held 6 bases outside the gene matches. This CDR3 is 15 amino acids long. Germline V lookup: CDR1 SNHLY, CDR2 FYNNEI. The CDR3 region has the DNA TGTGCCAGCAGTGCCCGGGACAGCATCACAGATACGCAGTATTTT. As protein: CASSARDSITDTQYF.

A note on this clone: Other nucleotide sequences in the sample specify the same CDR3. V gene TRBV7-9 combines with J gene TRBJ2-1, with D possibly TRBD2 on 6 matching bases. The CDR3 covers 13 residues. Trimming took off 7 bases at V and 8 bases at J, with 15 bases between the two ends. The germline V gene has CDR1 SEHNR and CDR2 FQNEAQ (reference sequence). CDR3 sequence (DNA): TGTGCCAGCAACCCTCCGTCTAGCGATGAGCAGTTCTTC. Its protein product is CASNPPSSDEQFF.

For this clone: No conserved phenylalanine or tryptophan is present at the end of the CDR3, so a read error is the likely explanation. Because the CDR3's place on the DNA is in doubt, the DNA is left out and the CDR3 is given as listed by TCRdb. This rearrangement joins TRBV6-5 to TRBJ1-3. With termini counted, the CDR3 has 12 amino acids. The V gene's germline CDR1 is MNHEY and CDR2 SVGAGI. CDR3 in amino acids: CASSSAGDPPGV.

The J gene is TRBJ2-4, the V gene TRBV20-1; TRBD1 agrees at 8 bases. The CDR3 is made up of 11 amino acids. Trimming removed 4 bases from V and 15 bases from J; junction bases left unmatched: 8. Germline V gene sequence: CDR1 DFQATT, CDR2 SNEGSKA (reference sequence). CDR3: CSATPDRVRYF. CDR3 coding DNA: TGCAGTGCTACGCCGGACAGGGTGAGGTACTTC.

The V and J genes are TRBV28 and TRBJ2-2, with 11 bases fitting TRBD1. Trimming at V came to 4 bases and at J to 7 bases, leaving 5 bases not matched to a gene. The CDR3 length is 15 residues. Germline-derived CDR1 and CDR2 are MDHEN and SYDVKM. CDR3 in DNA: TGTGCCAGCAGTTGGACAGGGGGCGAGGTCGGGGAGCTGTTTTTT. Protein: CASSWTGGEVGELFF.

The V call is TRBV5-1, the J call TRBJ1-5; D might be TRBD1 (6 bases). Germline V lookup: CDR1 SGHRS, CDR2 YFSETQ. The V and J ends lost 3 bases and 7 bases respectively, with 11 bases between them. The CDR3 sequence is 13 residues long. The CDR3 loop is CASSSAGEQPQHF. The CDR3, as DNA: TGCGCCAGCAGCTCGGCAGGGGAACAGCCCCAGCATTTT.

CDR3 sequence (DNA): TGTGCCAGCAGCCAAGGACAGGGAGGTGAAAAACTGTTTTTT. Translating it yields CASSQGQGGEKLFF. The rearrangement joins TRBV4-2 to TRBJ1-4; 7 bases are a match to TRBD1. The CDR3 totals 14 residues. V trimming: 1 base; J trimming: 7 bases; junction bases outside the gene matches: 3. Per germline, CDR1 LGHNA and CDR2 YNFKEQ.

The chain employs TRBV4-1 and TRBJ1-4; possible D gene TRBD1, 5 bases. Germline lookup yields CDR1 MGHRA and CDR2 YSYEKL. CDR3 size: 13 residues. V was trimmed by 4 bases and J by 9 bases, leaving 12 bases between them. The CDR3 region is CASSPVRDQKLFF. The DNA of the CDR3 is TGCGCCAGCAGCCCTGTCAGGGATCAAAAACTGTTTTTT.

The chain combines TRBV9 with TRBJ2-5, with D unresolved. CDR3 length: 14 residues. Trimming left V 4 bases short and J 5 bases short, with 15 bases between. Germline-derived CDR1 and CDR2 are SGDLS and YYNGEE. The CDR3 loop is CASSSGEVGETQYF. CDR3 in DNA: TGTGCCAGCAGCTCTGGAGAAGTTGGCGAGACCCAGTACTTC.

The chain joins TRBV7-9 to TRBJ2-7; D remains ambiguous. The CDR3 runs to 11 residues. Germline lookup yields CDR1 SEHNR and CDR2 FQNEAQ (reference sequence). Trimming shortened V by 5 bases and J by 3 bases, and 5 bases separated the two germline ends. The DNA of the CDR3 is TGTGCCAGCAGCATGAGCTACGAGCAGTACTTC. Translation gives CASSMSYEQYF.

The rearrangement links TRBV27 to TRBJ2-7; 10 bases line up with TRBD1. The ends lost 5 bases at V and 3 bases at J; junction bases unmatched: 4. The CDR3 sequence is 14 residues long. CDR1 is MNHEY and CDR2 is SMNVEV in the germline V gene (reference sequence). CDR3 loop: CASSPGTGDYEQYF. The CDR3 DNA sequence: TGTGCCAGCAGTCCCGGGACAGGGGACTACGAGCAGTACTTC.

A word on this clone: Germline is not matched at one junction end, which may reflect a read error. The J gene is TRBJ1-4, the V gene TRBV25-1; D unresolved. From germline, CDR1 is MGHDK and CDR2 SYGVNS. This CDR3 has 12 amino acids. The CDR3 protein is CASSETIEKLFF. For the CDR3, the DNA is TGTGCCAGCAGTGAAACTATTGAAAAACTGTTTTTT.

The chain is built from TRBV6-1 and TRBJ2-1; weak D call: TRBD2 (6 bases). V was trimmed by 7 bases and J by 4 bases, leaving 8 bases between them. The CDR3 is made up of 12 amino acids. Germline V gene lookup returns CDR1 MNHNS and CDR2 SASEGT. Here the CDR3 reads CASKTSYNEQFF. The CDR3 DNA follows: TGTGCCAGCAAGACTAGTTACAATGAGCAGTTCTTC.

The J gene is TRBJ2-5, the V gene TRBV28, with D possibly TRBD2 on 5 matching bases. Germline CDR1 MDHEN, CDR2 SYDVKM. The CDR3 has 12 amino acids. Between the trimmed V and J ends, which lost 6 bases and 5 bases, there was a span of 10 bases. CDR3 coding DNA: TGTGCCAGCAGACGGGGATGGGAGACCCAGTACTTC. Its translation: CASRRGWETQYF.

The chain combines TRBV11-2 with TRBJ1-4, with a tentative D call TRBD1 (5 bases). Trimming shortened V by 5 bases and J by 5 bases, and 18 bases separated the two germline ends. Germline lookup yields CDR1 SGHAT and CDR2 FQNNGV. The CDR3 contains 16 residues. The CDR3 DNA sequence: TGTGCCAGCAGCGCGCGGGCAGGGTCGGGGAATGAAAAACTGTTTTTT. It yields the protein CASSARAGSGNEKLFF.

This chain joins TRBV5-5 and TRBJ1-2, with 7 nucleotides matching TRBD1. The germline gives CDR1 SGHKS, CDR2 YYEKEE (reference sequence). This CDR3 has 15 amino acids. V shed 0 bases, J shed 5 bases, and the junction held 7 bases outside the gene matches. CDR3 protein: CASSLAGTVEYGYTF. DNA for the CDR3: TGTGCCAGCAGCTTGGCCGGGACAGTCGAATATGGCTACACCTTC.

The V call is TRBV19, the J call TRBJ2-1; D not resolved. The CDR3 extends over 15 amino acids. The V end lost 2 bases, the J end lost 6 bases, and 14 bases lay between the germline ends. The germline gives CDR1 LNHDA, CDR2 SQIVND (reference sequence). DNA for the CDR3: TGTGCCAGTAGTATATTTGAAAGTTCGGTCAATGAGCAGTTCTTC. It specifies CASSIFESSVNEQFF.

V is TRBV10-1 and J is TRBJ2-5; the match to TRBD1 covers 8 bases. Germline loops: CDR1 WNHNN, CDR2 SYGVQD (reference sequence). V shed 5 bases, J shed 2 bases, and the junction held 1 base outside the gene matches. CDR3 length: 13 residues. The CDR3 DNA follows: TGCGCCAGCAGTAACAGGGGGCAAGAGACCCAGTACTTC. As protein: CASSNRGQETQYF.

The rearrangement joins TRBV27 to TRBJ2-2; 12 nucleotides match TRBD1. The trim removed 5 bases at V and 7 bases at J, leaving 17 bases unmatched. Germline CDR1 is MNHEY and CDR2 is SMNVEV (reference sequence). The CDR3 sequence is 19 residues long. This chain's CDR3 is CASSHPLFLGQGAIGELFF. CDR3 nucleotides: TGTGCCAGCAGTCATCCTCTTTTCCTGGGACAGGGGGCGATCGGGGAGCTGTTTTTT.

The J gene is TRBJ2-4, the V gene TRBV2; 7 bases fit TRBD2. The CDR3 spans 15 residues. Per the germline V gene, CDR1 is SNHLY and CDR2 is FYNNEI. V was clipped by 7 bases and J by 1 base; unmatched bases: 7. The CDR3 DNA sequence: TGTGCCAGCACCGGGGAGGGCCGCGCCAAAAACATTCAGTACTTC. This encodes CASTGEGRAKNIQYF. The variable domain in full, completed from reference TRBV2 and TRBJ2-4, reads EPEVTQTPSHQVTQMGQEVILRCVPISNHLYFYWYRQILGQKVEFLVSFYNNEISEKSEIFDDQFSVERPDGSNFTLKIRSTKLEDSAMYFCASTGEGRAKNIQYFGAGTRLSVL.

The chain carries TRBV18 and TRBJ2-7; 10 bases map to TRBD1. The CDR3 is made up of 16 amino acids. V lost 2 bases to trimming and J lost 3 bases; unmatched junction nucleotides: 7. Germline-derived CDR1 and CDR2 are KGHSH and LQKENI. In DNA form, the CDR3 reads TGTGCCAGCTCACCAAATCGAGGGACAGGGGTCTACGAGCAGTACTTC. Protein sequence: CASSPNRGTGVYEQYF.

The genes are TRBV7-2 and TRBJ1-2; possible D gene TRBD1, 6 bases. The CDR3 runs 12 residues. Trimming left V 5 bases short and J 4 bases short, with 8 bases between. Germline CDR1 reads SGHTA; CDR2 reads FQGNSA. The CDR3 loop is CASSPTGYGYTF. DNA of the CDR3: TGTGCCAGCAGCCCGACAGGCTATGGCTACACCTTC. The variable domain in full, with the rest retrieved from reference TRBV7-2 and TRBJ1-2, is GAGVSQSPSNKVTEKGKDVELRCDPISGHTALYWYRQSLGQGLEFLIYFQGNSAPDKSGLPSDRFSAERTGGSVSTLTIQRTQQEDSAVYLCASSPTGYGYTFGSGTRLTVV.